The clone carrying this TCR beta chain was detected ten times or more. Its antigen remains unidentified. These data come from a study of CD8 T cells in ankylosing spondylitis. Findings and limits, study-wide: Significant enrichment of disease-linked clones was reportedly seen in matched ankylosing spondylitis synovial fluid. Seemingly characteristic of ankylosing spondylitis blood was a TCR beta motif consisting of about 8 highly homologous variants.

V lost 0 bases and J 2 bases, leaving 8 bases between the germline ends. The germline gives CDR1 MGHRA, CDR2 YSYEKL. The CDR3 has 15 amino acids. TCRdb re-called the 5' RACE reads with MiXCR, one entry per CDR3 protein. Here the sample spans approximately 150,000 distinct CDR3 sequences, approximately 32% being singletons. Sequencing was carried out using synovial fluid, either unsorted or a sorted T cell fraction (not recorded which). The sequence was obtained from a male donor with ankylosing spondylitis. This rearrangement joins TRBV4-1 to TRBJ2-4, with D tentatively TRBD2 (5 bases). CDR3 amino acids: CASSQEEGPKNIQYF. As DNA, the CDR3 is TGCGCCAGCAGCCAAGAAGAGGGCCCCAAAAACATTCAGTACTTC.